This T cell receptor beta chain was identified in a study of blood T cell repertoires in COVID-19. Method: immunoSEQ multiplex PCR; TCRdb's copy keeps in-frame clones and lacks some. Here the sample spans about 140,000 clones, more than 85% being singletons. Germline V lookup: CDR1 LNHNV, CDR2 YYDKDF (reference sequence). V lost 1 base and J lost 4; bases outside the gene matches: 6. The CDR3 covers 16 residues. This clonotype was obtained from a human donor in a cohort sampled during active COVID-19. V is TRBV15 and J is TRBJ1-1, with 10 bases lining up with TRBD1. Sequencing was performed on peripheral blood. Here the CDR3 DNA reads TGTGCCACCAGCAGAGGTCGAGACAGGGGGCGCACTGAAGCTTTCTTT. Amino acids: CATSRGRDRGRTEAFF.